The next 12 T cell receptor beta chains were all read from a single sample in a study of cytomegalovirus exposure and HLA in healthy donors. The primer mix had 60 Vbeta and 13 Jbeta primers. Profiled with immunoSEQ multiplex PCR; TCRdb holds only in-frame clones, not every one. The sample lists 110,000 to 150,000 clones; approximately 83% were seen once. The sample taken for sequencing was PBMCs. The origin of the receptors is a woman in her thirties or forties in good health and CMV-seronegative.

This chain connects TRBV25-1 to TRBJ2-3; no reliable D call. The CDR3 spans 13 residues. V was shortened by 6 bases and J by 0 bases, with 7 bases between the two germline ends. Germline V gene sequence: CDR1 MGHDK, CDR2 SYGVNS. CDR3 region: CASRPVSTDTQYF. The CDR3, as DNA: TGTGCCAGCAGACCGGTTAGCACAGATACGCAGTATTTT.

This chain joins TRBV5-1 and TRBJ2-5; the D is unclear. V was pared by 0 bases and J by 4 bases, with 10 bases between. The CDR3 consists of 14 residues. Germline CDR1 SGHRS, CDR2 YFSETQ. Written as DNA, the CDR3 is TGCGCCAGCAGCTTGGAACGGGTGGGAGAGACCCAGTACTTC. Its translation is CASSLERVGETQYF.

The chain couples TRBV29-1 to TRBJ2-2; 11 bases are a match to TRBD1. Germline CDR1 and CDR2: SQVTM and ANQGSEA. The CDR3 has 17 amino acids. V shed 5 bases and J 6 bases; nucleotides not matched to a gene: 14. CDR3: CSVINTGTGGFAGELFF. For the CDR3, the DNA is TGCAGCGTTATAAACACCGGGACAGGGGGTTTTGCCGGGGAGCTGTTTTTT.

The V gene is TRBV11-2, the J gene TRBJ2-7; possible D gene TRBD1, 6 bases. The CDR3 is 14 residues long. Germline V gene data show CDR1 as SGHAT and CDR2 as FQNNGV. V was pared by 8 bases and J by 5 bases, with 19 bases between. DNA of the CDR3: TGTGCCAGCGTCCTAGCAGGGGCCACCCACGAGCAGTACTTC. It encodes CASVLAGATHEQYF. Filled out from reference TRBV11-2 and TRBJ2-7, the complete variable domain reads EAGVAQSPRYKIIEKRQSVAFWCNPISGHATLYWYQQILGQGPKLLIQFQNNGVVDDSQLPKDRFSAERLKGVDSTLKIQPAKLEDSAVYLCASVLAGATHEQYFGPGTRLTVT.

The chain uses TRBV2 and TRBJ2-5; 9 bases line up with TRBD2. The V gene end was trimmed by 1 base and the J gene end by 4 bases; junction bases not matched to a gene: 7. The CDR3 is made up of 16 amino acids. The germline V gene has CDR1 SNHLY and CDR2 FYNNEI. The CDR3: CASSEGLAGPAETQYF. The CDR3 nucleotides are TGTGCCAGCAGTGAAGGGCTAGCGGGACCCGCAGAGACCCAGTACTTC.

J is TRBJ1-6 and V is TRBV4-2; 12 nucleotides agree with TRBD1. The CDR3 extends over 15 amino acids. In germline, CDR1 is LGHNA, CDR2 YNFKEQ. V lost 4 bases and J lost 8; bases outside the gene matches: 3. The CDR3 region is CASSRDRGRDSPLHF. The CDR3 bases are TGTGCCAGCAGCCGGGACAGGGGGCGGGATTCACCCCTCCACTTT.

A note on this clone: The junction departs from germline at one end; a sequencing error may be responsible. The V call is TRBV18, the J call TRBJ1-1; no definite D call. The CDR3 is made up of 16 amino acids. Looked up from germline, CDR1 is KGHSH and CDR2 is LQKENI. CDR3 coding DNA: TGTGCCAGCTCACCACTGCCTTCGGGGATGAACACTGAAGTTTTCTTT. Amino acid sequence: CASSPLPSGMNTEVFF. Complete variable domain (other parts from reference TRBV18 and TRBJ1-1): NAGVMQNPRHLVRRRGQEARLRCSPMKGHSHVYWYRQLPEEGLKFMVYLQKENIIDESGMPKERFSAEFPKEGPSILRIQQVVRGDSAAYFCASSPLPSGMNTEVFFGQGTRLTVV.

This chain links TRBV18 with TRBJ1-2, with 9 bases fitting TRBD1. The CDR3 is 13 residues long. CDR1 is KGHSH, CDR2 LQKENI, per germline. The trim removed 6 bases at V and 7 bases at J, leaving 6 bases unmatched. The CDR3, as DNA: TGTGCCAGCTCGTCCGGGACAGGGCCTGGCTACACCTTC. Its translation: CASSSGTGPGYTF. The entire variable domain, with the rest obtained from reference TRBV18 and TRBJ1-2, is as follows: NAGVMQNPRHLVRRRGQEARLRCSPMKGHSHVYWYRQLPEEGLKFMVYLQKENIIDESGMPKERFSAEFPKEGPSILRIQQVVRGDSAAYFCASSSGTGPGYTFGSGTRLTVV.

V is TRBV7-6 and J is TRBJ1-2; TRBD1 might be the D (6 bases). The CDR3 spans 13 residues. Between the trimmed V and J ends, which lost 8 bases and 5 bases, there was a span of 15 bases. Germline-derived CDR1 and CDR2 are SGHVS and FNYEAQ. CDR3 DNA: TGTGCCAGCGCCCCGGACAGCGTATATGGCTACACCTTC. Translation: CASAPDSVYGYTF.

The chain joins TRBV19 to TRBJ1-5, with D unclear. Looked up from germline, CDR1 is LNHDA and CDR2 is SQIVND (reference sequence). V lost 6 bases to trimming and J lost 0 bases, with 9 bases between them. The CDR3 contains 14 residues. CDR3 nucleotides: TGTGCCAGTAGCGAGTCCTATAGCAATCAGCCCCAGCATTTT. Protein sequence: CASSESYSNQPQHF.

This clone has just a few counts. The rearrangement joins TRBV5-4 to TRBJ1-1; a weak D match, TRBD1 (5 bases). The CDR3 has 15 residues. Germline lookup yields CDR1 SGHNT and CDR2 YYREEE (reference sequence). V lost 0 bases and J 1 base, leaving 10 bases between the germline ends. The chain's CDR3 is CASSLAWTSNTEAFF. The CDR3 bases are TGTGCCAGCAGCTTGGCCTGGACATCGAACACTGAAGCTTTCTTT.

The V gene is TRBV5-1, the J gene TRBJ1-2; no firm D call. Deletions cut 5 bases from V and 2 bases from J, with 16 bases between. This CDR3 contains 15 residues. Germline CDR1 and CDR2: SGHRS and YFSETQ. As DNA, the CDR3 is TGCGCCAGCAGTACGCCAGAGACGGGAAACTATGGCTACACCTTC. Amino acid sequence: CASSTPETGNYGYTF.